One and the same sample provided the 15 T cell receptor beta chains below, sequenced in a study of shared clonotypes between healthy human individuals. Here immunoSEQ multiplex PCR was the method, and the copy in TCRdb shows in-frame clones only, minus some. The table shows approximately 2.3 million clones, with over 85% occurring only once. Sequencing was performed on naive CD4+ T cells from PBMCs. Subset noted: CD45RA+ positively selected. These receptors were taken from a man between 18 and 29 years old in good health. Some clones in this sample may be carry-over from other donors' samples.

The chain joins TRBV7-2 to TRBJ1-5; D is unresolved. The germline V gene has CDR1 SGHTA and CDR2 FQGNSA. The CDR3 loop spans 17 amino acids. The V gene lost 2 bases and the J gene lost 0 bases, with 14 bases spanning the gap. The CDR3 loop reads CASSLRMSPDSNQPQHF. The CDR3 bases are TGTGCCAGCAGCTTAAGGATGTCCCCAGATAGCAATCAGCCCCAGCATTTT.

This rearrangement joins TRBV11-3 to TRBJ2-1, with a tentative D call TRBD2 (6 bases). V lost 0 bases and J lost 15, with 12 bases in between. CDR1 and CDR2 (germline): SGHNT, YENEEA. This CDR3 region has 12 residues. CDR3 coding DNA: TGTGCCAGCAGCTTAGATGGGGGGAGAGTGTTCTTC. This sequence encodes CASSLDGGRVFF.

The chain joins TRBV6-6 to TRBJ1-2; D may be TRBD1 (5 bases). The CDR3 is 14 residues long. Germline values: CDR1 MNHNY, CDR2 SVGAGI (reference sequence). Trimming removed 6 bases from V and 7 bases from J, with 18 bases in between. The CDR3 DNA sequence: TGTGCCAGCAGCCCCGGACACCCAGCGGGTGGCTACACCTTC. Protein sequence: CASSPGHPAGGYTF.

V and J are TRBV28 and TRBJ2-2, with D possibly TRBD2 on 5 matching bases. Germline loops: CDR1 MDHEN, CDR2 SYDVKM. Trimming stripped 6 bases from V and 5 bases from J, with 19 bases between. The CDR3 spans 16 residues. CDR3 DNA sequence: TGTGCCAGCAGCCCTGACATCTACCGGACTACCGGGGAGCTGTTTTTT. It yields the protein CASSPDIYRTTGELFF.

This sequence joins TRBV11-2 and TRBJ2-3, with TRBD2 identical over 13 bases. The CDR3 covers 16 residues. The germline gives CDR1 SGHAT, CDR2 FQNNGV. With 0 bases clipped from V and 9 bases from J, the junction kept 6 bases outside the gene matches. This CDR3 reads CASSLEGTSGIKTQYF. The DNA for the CDR3 is TGTGCCAGCAGCTTAGAAGGGACTAGCGGGATAAAGACGCAGTATTTT.

The CDR3 protein is CASSYNRGFPGELFF. In DNA form, the CDR3 reads TGTGCCAGCAGTTATAACAGGGGATTCCCCGGGGAGCTGTTTTTT. V is TRBV28 and J is TRBJ2-2; 7 nucleotides match TRBD1. Germline CDR1 MDHEN, CDR2 SYDVKM. This CDR3 has 15 amino acids. V shed 4 bases and J 6 bases; nucleotides not matched to a gene: 8.

The J gene is TRBJ2-1, the V gene TRBV28, with D maybe TRBD2 (5 bases). The germline V gene has CDR1 MDHEN and CDR2 SYDVKM. The CDR3 has 18 residues. The V end lost 5 bases, the J end lost 2 bases, and 22 bases lay between the germline ends. As DNA, the CDR3 is TGTGCCAGCAGTCGCCCCACTGGCGGGCACCCCCCCTACAATGAGCAGTTCTTC. The encoded protein is CASSRPTGGHPPYNEQFF.

This chain connects TRBV2 to TRBJ2-1; 9 nucleotides match TRBD2. The CDR3 is 12 amino acids. J gave up 9 bases and V 5 bases, and 2 bases lay outside the gene matches. CDR1 and CDR2 (germline): SNHLY, FYNNEI. CDR3 in amino acids: CASSLAGSEQFF. The CDR3, as DNA: TGTGCCAGCAGTCTAGCGGGAAGTGAGCAGTTCTTC.

The chain recombines TRBV5-1 with TRBJ2-2, with 7 bases that match TRBD1. Germline CDR1 reads SGHRS; CDR2 reads YFSETQ. The CDR3 spans 16 residues. V lost 6 bases, J lost 1 base, and 9 bases stayed unmatched. CDR3 nucleotides: TGCGCCAGCAACGACCCGGGGACAGAGAACACCGGGGAGCTGTTTTTT. Residues: CASNDPGTENTGELFF.

The rearrangement links TRBV6-5 to TRBJ2-7, with TRBD1 identical over 7 bases. V was pared by 1 base and J by 2 bases, with 8 bases of the junction left unmatched. There are 16 residues in the CDR3. Per the germline V gene, CDR1 is MNHEY and CDR2 is SVGAGI. The CDR3 DNA sequence: TGTGCCAGCAGTTACTATGCGACAGGGTTTACCTACGAGCAGTACTTC. Translation: CASSYYATGFTYEQYF.

This sequence joins TRBV11-2 and TRBJ2-4; a weak D match, TRBD2 (6 bases). There are 13 residues in the CDR3. Trimming stripped 5 bases from V and 11 bases from J, with 16 bases between. From germline, CDR1 is SGHAT and CDR2 FQNNGV. The CDR3 loop reads CASSRPYVAVQYF. CDR3 in DNA: TGTGCCAGCAGCCGACCTTATGTAGCGGTTCAGTACTTC.

V and J are TRBV27 and TRBJ1-1; no definite D call. V dropped 3 bases and J dropped 1 base, with 6 bases sitting between them. CDR3 length: 13 amino acids. Germline V gives CDR1 MNHEY, CDR2 SMNVEV (reference sequence). CDR3: CASSFAGNTEAFF. CDR3 DNA: TGTGCCAGCAGTTTTGCGGGGAACACTGAAGCTTTCTTT.

The gene calls are TRBV4-3 and TRBJ1-3; weak D call: TRBD1 (5 bases). This CDR3 has 16 residues. The germline CDR1 and CDR2 sequences are LGHNA and YSLEER. Trimming removed 0 bases at V and 0 bases at J, with 9 bases between. The CDR3 is CASSQDRGLSGNTIYF. CDR3 coding DNA: TGCGCCAGCAGCCAAGATCGGGGCCTCTCTGGAAACACCATATATTTT.

Only a few counts were recorded for this clone. The junction departs from germline at one end; a sequencing error may be responsible. V gene TRBV7-8 combines with J gene TRBJ2-1; the D is unclear. Germline assignment: CDR1 SGHVS and CDR2 FQNEAQ. The CDR3 is 12 amino acids. The chain's CDR3 is CASSLSRVDWIF. The CDR3 DNA reads as TGTGCCAGCAGCTTAAGCCGAGTGGATTGGATCTTC.

With respect to this clone: The same CDR3 is also encoded by other DNA sequences in this sample. The rearrangement joins TRBV27 to TRBJ1-5, with D maybe TRBD1 (5 bases). This CDR3 has 15 residues. CDR1 is MNHEY, CDR2 SMNVEV, per germline (reference sequence). Deletions cut 5 bases from V and 1 base from J, with 12 bases between. The CDR3 reads CASSPRGWSNQPQHF. The CDR3 DNA reads TGTGCCAGCAGTCCCCGGGGGTGGAGCAATCAGCCCCAGCATTTT.